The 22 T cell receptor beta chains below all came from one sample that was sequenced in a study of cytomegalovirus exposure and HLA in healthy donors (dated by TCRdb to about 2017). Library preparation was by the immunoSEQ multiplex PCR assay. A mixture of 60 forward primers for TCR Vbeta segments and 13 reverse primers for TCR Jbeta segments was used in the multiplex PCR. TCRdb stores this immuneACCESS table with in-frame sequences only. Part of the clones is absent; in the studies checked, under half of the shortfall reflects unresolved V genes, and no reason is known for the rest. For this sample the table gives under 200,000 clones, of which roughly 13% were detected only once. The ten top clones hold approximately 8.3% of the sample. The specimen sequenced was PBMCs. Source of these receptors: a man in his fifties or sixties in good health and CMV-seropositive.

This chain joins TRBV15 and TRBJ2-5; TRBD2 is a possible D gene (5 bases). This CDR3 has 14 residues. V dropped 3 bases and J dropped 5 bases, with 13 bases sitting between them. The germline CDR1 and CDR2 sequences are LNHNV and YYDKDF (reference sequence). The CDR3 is CATSRPGFIETQYF. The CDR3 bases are TGTGCCACCAGCAGGCCGGGGTTTATCGAGACCCAGTACTTC. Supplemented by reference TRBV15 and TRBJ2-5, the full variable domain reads DAMVIQNPRYQVTQFGKPVTLSCSQTLNHNVMYWYQQKSSQAPKLLFHYYDKDFNNEADTPDNFQSRRPNTSFCFLDIRSPGLGDTAMYLCATSRPGFIETQYFGPGTRLLVL.

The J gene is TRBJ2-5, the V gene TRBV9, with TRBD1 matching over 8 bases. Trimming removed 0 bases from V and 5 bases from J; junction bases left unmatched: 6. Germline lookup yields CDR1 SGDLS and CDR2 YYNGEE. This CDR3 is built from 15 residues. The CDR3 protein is CASSVDPGGLETQYF. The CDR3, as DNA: TGTGCCAGCAGCGTAGATCCAGGGGGCCTCGAGACCCAGTACTTC. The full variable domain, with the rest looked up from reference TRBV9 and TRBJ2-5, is DSGVTQTPKHLITATGQRVTLRCSPRSGDLSVYWYQQSLDQGLQFLIQYYNGEERAKGNILERFSAQQFPDLHSELNLSSLELGDSALYFCASSVDPGGLETQYFGPGTRLLVL.

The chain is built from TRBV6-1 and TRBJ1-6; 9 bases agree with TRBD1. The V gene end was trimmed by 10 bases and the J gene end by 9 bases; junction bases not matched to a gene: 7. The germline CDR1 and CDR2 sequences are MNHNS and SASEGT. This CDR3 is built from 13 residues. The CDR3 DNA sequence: TGTGCCACCCTGGGACAGGGATTTTCACCCCTCCACTTT. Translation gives CATLGQGFSPLHF.

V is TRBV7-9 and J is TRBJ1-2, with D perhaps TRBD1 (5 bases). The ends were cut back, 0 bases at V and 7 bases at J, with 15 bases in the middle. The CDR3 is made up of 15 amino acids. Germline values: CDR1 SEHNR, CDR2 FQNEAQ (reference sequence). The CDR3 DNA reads TGTGCCAGCAGCTTAGCGCTTGCAGGGTCGGGTGGCTACACCTTC. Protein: CASSLALAGSGGYTF.

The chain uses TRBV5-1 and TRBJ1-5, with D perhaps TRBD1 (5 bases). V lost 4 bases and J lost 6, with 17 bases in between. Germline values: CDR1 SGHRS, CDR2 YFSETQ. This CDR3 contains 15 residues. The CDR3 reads CASSPDGQGGQPQHF. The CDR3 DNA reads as TGCGCCAGCAGCCCCGACGGTCAGGGCGGTCAGCCCCAGCATTTT. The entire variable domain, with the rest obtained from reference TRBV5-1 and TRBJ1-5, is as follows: KAGVTQTPRYLIKTRGQQVTLSCSPISGHRSVSWYQQTPGQGLQFLFEYFSETQRNKGNFPGRFSGRQFSNSRSEMNVSTLELGDSALYLCASSPDGQGGQPQHFGDGTRLSIL.

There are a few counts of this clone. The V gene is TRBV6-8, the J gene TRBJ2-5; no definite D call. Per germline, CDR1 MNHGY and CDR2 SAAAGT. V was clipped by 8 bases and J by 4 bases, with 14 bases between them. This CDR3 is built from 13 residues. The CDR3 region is CASRPPRTETQYF. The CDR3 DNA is TGTGCCAGCCGTCCGCCGAGAACAGAGACCCAGTACTTC.

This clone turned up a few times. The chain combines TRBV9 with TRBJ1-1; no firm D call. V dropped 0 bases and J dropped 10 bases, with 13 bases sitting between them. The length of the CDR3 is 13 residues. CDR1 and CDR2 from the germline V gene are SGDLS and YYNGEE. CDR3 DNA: TGTGCCAGCAGCGTAGAACCCTACCGGGGAGCTTTCTTT. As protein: CASSVEPYRGAFF. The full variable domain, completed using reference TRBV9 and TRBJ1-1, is DSGVTQTPKHLITATGQRVTLRCSPRSGDLSVYWYQQSLDQGLQFLIQYYNGEERAKGNILERFSAQQFPDLHSELNLSSLELGDSALYFCASSVEPYRGAFFGQGTRLTVV.

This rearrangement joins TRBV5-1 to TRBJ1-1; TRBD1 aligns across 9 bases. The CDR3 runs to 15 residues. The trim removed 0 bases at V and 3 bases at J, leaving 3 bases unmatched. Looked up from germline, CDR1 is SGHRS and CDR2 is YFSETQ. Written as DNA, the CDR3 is TGCGCCAGCAGCTTGGCCGGACAGGGGCACACTGAAGCTTTCTTT. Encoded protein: CASSLAGQGHTEAFF.

The CDR3 is CASSPGTGRLRPQHF. The DNA of the CDR3 is TGTGCCAGCAGTCCGGGGACAGGGAGATTGCGGCCCCAGCATTTT. This sequence joins TRBV28 and TRBJ1-5, with 9 nucleotides matching TRBD1. Germline loops: CDR1 MDHEN, CDR2 SYDVKM. This CDR3 contains 15 residues. The V segment lost 5 bases and the J segment 9 bases; nucleotides outside the gene matches: 11.

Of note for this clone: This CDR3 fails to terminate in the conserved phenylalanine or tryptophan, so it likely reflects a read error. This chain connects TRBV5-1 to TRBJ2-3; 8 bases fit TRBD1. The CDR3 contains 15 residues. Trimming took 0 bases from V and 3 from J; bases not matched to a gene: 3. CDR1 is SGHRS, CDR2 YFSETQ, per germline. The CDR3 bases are TGCGCCAGCAGCTTGGGACAGGGGAAGACAGATACGCAGTATGTT. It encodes CASSLGQGKTDTQYV.

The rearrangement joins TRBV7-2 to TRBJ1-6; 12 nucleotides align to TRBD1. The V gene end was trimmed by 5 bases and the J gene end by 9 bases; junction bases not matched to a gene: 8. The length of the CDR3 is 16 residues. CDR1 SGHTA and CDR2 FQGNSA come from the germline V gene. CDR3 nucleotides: TGTGCCAGCAGCACCCGGGACAGGGGGCTGGGTTCACCCCTCCACTTT. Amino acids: CASSTRDRGLGSPLHF. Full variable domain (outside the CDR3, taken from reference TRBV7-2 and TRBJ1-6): GAGVSQSPSNKVTEKGKDVELRCDPISGHTALYWYRQSLGQGLEFLIYFQGNSAPDKSGLPSDRFSAERTGGSVSTLTIQRTQQEDSAVYLCASSTRDRGLGSPLHFGNGTRLTVT.

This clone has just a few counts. CDR3 coding DNA: TGTGCCAGCAGCTTTATAACGAGGGGGCAGGGCAATGAGCAGTTCTTC. Its translation: CASSFITRGQGNEQFF. This chain links TRBV11-2 with TRBJ2-1; 7 nucleotides align to TRBD1. Losses at the gene ends were 3 bases for V and 6 bases for J; bases not matched to a gene: 11. Germline V gene data show CDR1 as SGHAT and CDR2 as FQNNGV. The length of the CDR3 is 16 residues.

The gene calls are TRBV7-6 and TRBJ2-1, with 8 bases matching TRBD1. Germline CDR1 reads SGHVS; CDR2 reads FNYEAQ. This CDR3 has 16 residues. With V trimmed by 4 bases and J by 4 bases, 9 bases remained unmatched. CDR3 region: CASSSTVGQGYNEQFF. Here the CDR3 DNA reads TGTGCCAGCAGCTCAACCGTCGGACAGGGTTACAATGAGCAGTTCTTC.

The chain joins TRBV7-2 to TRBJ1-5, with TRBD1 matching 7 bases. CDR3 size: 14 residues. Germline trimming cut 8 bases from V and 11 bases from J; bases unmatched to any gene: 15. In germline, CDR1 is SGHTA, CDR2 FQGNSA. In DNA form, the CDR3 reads TGTGCCAGCGAGGGAACAGGGGTTAGCGGGACCCAGCATTTT. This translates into CASEGTGVSGTQHF. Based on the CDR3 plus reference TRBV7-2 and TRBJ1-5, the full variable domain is GAGVSQSPSNKVTEKGKDVELRCDPISGHTALYWYRQSLGQGLEFLIYFQGNSAPDKSGLPSDRFSAERTGGSVSTLTIQRTQQEDSAVYLCASEGTGVSGTQHFGDGTRLSIL.

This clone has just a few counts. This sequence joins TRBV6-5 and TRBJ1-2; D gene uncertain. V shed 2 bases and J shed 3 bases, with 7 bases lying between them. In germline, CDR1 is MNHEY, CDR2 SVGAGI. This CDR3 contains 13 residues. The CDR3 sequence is CASSYGRHYGYTF. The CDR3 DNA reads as TGTGCCAGCAGTTACGGCAGGCACTATGGCTACACCTTC.

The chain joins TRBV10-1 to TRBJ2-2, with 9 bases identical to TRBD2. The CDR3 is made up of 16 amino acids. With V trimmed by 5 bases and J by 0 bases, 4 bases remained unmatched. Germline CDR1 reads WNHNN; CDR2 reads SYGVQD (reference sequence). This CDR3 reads CASSSSGGTNTGELFF. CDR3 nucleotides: TGCGCCAGCAGTAGTAGCGGGGGAACGAACACCGGGGAGCTGTTTTTT.

The CDR3 region has the DNA TGTGCCAGCAGCGCCGAACTCCGGGACAGGAATAATTCACCCCTCCACTTT. It yields the protein CASSAELRDRNNSPLHF. The rearrangement joins TRBV9 to TRBJ1-6; TRBD1 aligns across 8 bases. Germline V CDR1 and CDR2: SGDLS, YYNGEE. The CDR3 length is 17 residues. V dropped 3 bases and J dropped 5; count of bases not matched to a gene: 10.

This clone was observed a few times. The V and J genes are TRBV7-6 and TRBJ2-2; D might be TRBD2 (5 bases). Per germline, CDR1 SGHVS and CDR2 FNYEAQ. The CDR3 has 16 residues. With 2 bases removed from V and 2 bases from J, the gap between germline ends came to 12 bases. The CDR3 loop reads CASSLFRRGNTGELFF. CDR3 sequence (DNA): TGTGCCAGCAGCTTATTCCGTCGGGGAAACACCGGGGAGCTGTTTTTT.

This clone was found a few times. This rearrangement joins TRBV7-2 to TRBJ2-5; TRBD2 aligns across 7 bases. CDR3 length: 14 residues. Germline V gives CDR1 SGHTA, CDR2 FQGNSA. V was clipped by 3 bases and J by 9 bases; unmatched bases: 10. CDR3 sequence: CASSLAGDRRAQYF. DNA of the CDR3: TGTGCCAGCAGCTTGGCGGGGGACCGTAGGGCCCAGTACTTC.

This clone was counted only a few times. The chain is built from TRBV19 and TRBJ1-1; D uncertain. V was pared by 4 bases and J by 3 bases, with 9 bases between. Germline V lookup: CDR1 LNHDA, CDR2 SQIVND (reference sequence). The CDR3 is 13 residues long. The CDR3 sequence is CASSTRRDTEAFF. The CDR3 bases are TGTGCCAGTAGTACCAGGCGGGACACTGAAGCTTTCTTT.

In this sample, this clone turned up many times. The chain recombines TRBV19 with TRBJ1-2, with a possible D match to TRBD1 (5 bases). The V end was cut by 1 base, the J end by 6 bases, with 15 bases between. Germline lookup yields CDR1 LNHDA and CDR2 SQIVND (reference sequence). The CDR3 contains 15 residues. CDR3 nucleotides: TGTGCCAGTAGTATAGGCCCAGGGCGGCTGGATGGCTACACCTTC. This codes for CASSIGPGRLDGYTF.

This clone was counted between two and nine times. The CDR3 region has the DNA TGCAGCGGATCAGTGGACACTGAAGCTTTCTTT. Its protein product is CSGSVDTEAFF. V usage is TRBV29-1 and J usage is TRBJ1-1; D is unclear. Per the germline V gene, CDR1 is SQVTM and CDR2 is ANQGSEA. Trimming cost V 7 bases and J 3 bases, with 9 bases left between them. This CDR3 region has 11 residues.